The following is a T cell receptor beta chain sequence with its context. The data belong to a study of blood T cell repertoires in COVID-19. The junction had 6 bases not matched to a gene; V was cut back by 5 bases and J by 1 base. This CDR3 has 15 amino acids. Germline CDR1 is SGHRS and CDR2 is YFSETQ. Some clones are missing from TCRdb's copy, which holds only in-frame ones; the method was immunoSEQ multiplex PCR. The sample gives some 47,000 clones, more than 70% of which show up once; approximately 2.1% is in the top ten. This TCR was recovered from a woman aged 60-70 years with acute or convalescent COVID-19. Specimen: peripheral blood. V and J are TRBV5-1 and TRBJ2-3; 8 nucleotides align to TRBD2. CDR3 amino acids: CASSSSGGRTDTQYF. In DNA, the CDR3 is TGCGCCAGCAGTTCGAGCGGGGGACGCACAGATACGCAGTATTTT.